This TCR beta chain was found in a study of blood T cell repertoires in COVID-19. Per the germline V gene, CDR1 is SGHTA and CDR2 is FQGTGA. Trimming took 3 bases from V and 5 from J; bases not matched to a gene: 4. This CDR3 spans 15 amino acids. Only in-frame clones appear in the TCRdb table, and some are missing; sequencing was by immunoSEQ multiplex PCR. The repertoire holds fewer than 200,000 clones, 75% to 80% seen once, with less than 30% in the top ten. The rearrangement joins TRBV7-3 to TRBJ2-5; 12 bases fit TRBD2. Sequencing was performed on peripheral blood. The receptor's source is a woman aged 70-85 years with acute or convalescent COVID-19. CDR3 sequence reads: CASSFTSGGQETQYF. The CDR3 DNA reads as TGTGCCAGCAGCTTTACTAGCGGGGGGCAGGAGACCCAGTACTTC. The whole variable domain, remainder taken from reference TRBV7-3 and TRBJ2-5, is GAGVSQTPSNKVTEKGKYVELRCDPISGHTALYWYRQSLGQGPEFLIYFQGTGAADDSGLPNDRFFAVRPEGSVSTLKIQRTERGDSAVYLCASSFTSGGQETQYFGPGTRLLVL.